Listed below are T cell receptor beta chains from one sample, sequenced in a study of T cells after yellow fever vaccination. TCRdb processed the 5' RACE reads anew with MiXCR; each CDR3 protein has one entry. The sample carries a few hundred thousand distinct CDR3 sequences, approximately 6.3% recorded once. This material consisted of CD4+ T cells sorted from PBMCs, taken on the day of the yellow fever booster vaccination. The receptors originated from a young man who received the YFV17D yellow fever vaccine. Each CDR3 is given with its conserved first and last residue. D genes are given only for firm matches. Size tells how often a clone was seen (once, few, many) or the class of an expanded clone, and some rows leave it out.

J | V | D | size | DNA | CDR3
TRBJ2-2 | TRBV7-3 | - | few | TGTGCCAGCAGCATTAGATTCCCCGGGGAGCTGTTTTTT | CASSIRFPGELFF
TRBJ2-5 | TRBV5-1 | - | - | TGCGCCAGCAGCTCCCGGGACCAGGGGGAGACCCAGTACTTC | CASSSRDQGETQYF
TRBJ2-3 | TRBV18 | TRBD1 | - | TGTGCCAGCTCCCGGACAGGGGGCACAGATACGCAGTATTTT | CASSRTGGTDTQYF
TRBJ2-7 | TRBV7-2 | TRBD1 | - | TGTGCCAGCAGCATCGACAGGGGGAGGAACGAGCAGTACTTC | CASSIDRGRNEQYF
TRBJ2-3 | TRBV29-1 | TRBD1 | few | TGCAGCGTTGTCGTCTTCCAGGGGGCTCCAGATACGCAGTATTTT | CSVVVFQGAPDTQYF
TRBJ2-5 | TRBV5-1 | TRBD2 | - | TGCGCCAGCAGCTTCGAGGGACTAGCGGGGCCCCAAGAGACCCAGTACTTC | CASSFEGLAGPQETQYF
TRBJ2-1 | TRBV7-8 | TRBD2 | - | TGTGCCAGCAGCCTACTTGGGACTAGCGACCGCTCCTACAATGAGCAGTTCTTC | CASSLLGTSDRSYNEQFF
TRBJ2-1 | TRBV19 | TRBD2 | few | TGTGCCAGTAGTATATTCGGGAGGGTCTACAATGAGCAGTTCTTC | CASSIFGRVYNEQFF
TRBJ1-4 | TRBV9 | - | many | TGTGCCAGCAGCGTCGGCAGGGTTGGGGAAAAACTGTTTTTT | CASSVGRVGEKLFF
TRBJ2-1 | TRBV18 | - | few | TGTGCCAGCTCAGGGGCAGTCAGCCGCGATGAGCAGTTCTTC | CASSGAVSRDEQFF
TRBJ2-7 | TRBV20-1 | - | many | TGCAGTGCTACGCGAGGGAATGGCTACGAGCAGTACTTC | CSATRGNGYEQYF
TRBJ2-5 | TRBV5-1 | - | few | TGCGCCAGCAGCTTGGAAGGGGGGACAATGTACTTC | CASSLEGGTMYF
TRBJ2-5 | TRBV11-1 | - | many | TGTGCCAGCAGCTTAAAAAGGGGCGGAGAGACCCAGTACTTC | CASSLKRGGETQYF
TRBJ2-1 | TRBV6-1 | TRBD2 | many | TGTGCCAGCAGTCTAGCGGGAGGGCCTGATGAGCAGTTCTTC | CASSLAGGPDEQFF
TRBJ2-7 | TRBV28 | - | few | TGTGCCAGCAGTTTAAAACCCATCTACGAGCAGTACTTC | CASSLKPIYEQYF
TRBJ2-2 | TRBV20-1 | - | few | TGCAGTGCTAGAACCGGACACACCGGGGAGCTGTTTTTT | CSARTGHTGELFF
TRBJ2-3 | TRBV5-1 | TRBD1 | - | TGCGCCAGCAGCGAAGGACAGGCATACACAGATACGCAGTATTTT | CASSEGQAYTDTQYF
TRBJ2-1 | TRBV20-1 | TRBD2 | - | TGCAGTGCTAGAGTTGTCATCGGCGGGAGCAGCTTCTTC | CSARVVIGGSSFF
TRBJ2-1 | TRBV20-1 | - | many | TGCAGTGCCCTCATCGGAGTCGACGAAGGGTTCTTC | CSALIGVDEGFF
TRBJ2-7 | TRBV19 | TRBD2 | few | TGTGCCAGTAGTTCCGGACTAGCGGGAACCTACGAGCAGTACTTC | CASSSGLAGTYEQYF
TRBJ2-3 | TRBV10-3 | TRBD2 | - | TGTGCCATCAGTCCGAGTGTGGGACTAGCGGGAGAAGATACGCAGTATTTT | CAISPSVGLAGEDTQYF
TRBJ2-5 | TRBV3-1 | TRBD2 | few | TGTGCCAGCAGCCAAGATCGGCGGGGAGGGGAGACCCAGTACTTC | CASSQDRRGGETQYF
TRBJ2-7 | TRBV7-8 | TRBD1 | many | TGTGCCAGCAGCCCGGGACAGGGGGCCACCTACGAGCAGTACTTC | CASSPGQGATYEQYF
TRBJ2-1 | TRBV5-1 | TRBD2 | few | TGCGCCAGCAGCTCGGGGGGGACTAGCGGGTCTATTGAGCAGTTCTTC | CASSSGGTSGSIEQFF
TRBJ2-1 | TRBV11-2 | - | many | TGTGCCAGCAGCTTAGAAGGAACACAATACAATGAGCAGTTCTTC | CASSLEGTQYNEQFF
TRBJ1-5 | TRBV12-3/TRBV12-4 | - | many | TGTGCCAGCACCTGGGGGGCCGATCAGCCCCAGCATTTT | CASTWGADQPQHF
TRBJ2-7 | TRBV7-6 | TRBD2 | few | TGTGCCAGCAGCCAACTAGCGAGGGAGCAGTACTTC | CASSQLAREQYF
TRBJ2-7 | TRBV5-8 | TRBD1 | few | TGTGCCAGCAGCGTCTCCGGGACAGGGTTGTACGAGCAGTACTTC | CASSVSGTGLYEQYF
TRBJ2-7 | TRBV19 | TRBD2 | few | TGTGCCAGTAGTATAGTTGTCGGCGGGAGAGCCTACGAGCAGTACTTC | CASSIVVGGRAYEQYF
TRBJ2-1 | TRBV7-2 | - | - | TGTGCCAGCAGCTCGGCCCGACTAGAACCCCCTACTAATGAGCAGTTCTTC | CASSSARLEPPTNEQFF
TRBJ1-4 | TRBV5-1 | TRBD1 | few | TGCGCCAGCAGCTCTACAGGGGGCGCGGAAAAACTGTTTTTT | CASSSTGGAEKLFF
TRBJ2-1 | TRBV5-1 | TRBD1 | many | TGCGCCAGCAGCTTGCAGGGACAGGGGGTAGGCAATGAGCAGTTCTTC | CASSLQGQGVGNEQFF
TRBJ2-5 | TRBV7-9 | - | many | TGTGCCACCGAACAGAGCGGTGGTGAGACCCAGTACTTC | CATEQSGGETQYF
TRBJ2-7 | TRBV18 | TRBD1 | many | TGTGCCAGCTCACTCAACCCCGGGACAGGTTCCTACGAGCAGTACTTC | CASSLNPGTGSYEQYF
TRBJ2-7 | TRBV12-5 | TRBD1 | many | TGTGCTAGTGGTTTGGGAGACAGGGTGAAGCAGTACTTC | CASGLGDRVKQYF
TRBJ2-7 | TRBV5-1 | TRBD2 | many | TGCGCCAGCAGCTTGGAGTGGGGGAGGGGTTCCTACGAGCAGTACTTC | CASSLEWGRGSYEQYF
TRBJ1-6 | TRBV10-3 | TRBD1 | - | TGTGCCATCAGTGAACGACAGGGCGGCGATTCACCCCTCCACTTT | CAISERQGGDSPLHF
TRBJ2-1 | TRBV11-2 | - | few | TGTGCCAGCAGCTTAGCCCAGGCCCCAATGAAGCAGTTCTTC | CASSLAQAPMKQFF
TRBJ2-3 | TRBV12-3/TRBV12-4 | TRBD1 | many | TGTGCCAGCAGCACAGGGGGCTCAGATACGCAGTATTTT | CASSTGGSDTQYF
TRBJ1-1 | TRBV7-9 | - | few | TGTGCCAGCAGCTACGGACAGACAAAGAACACTGAAGCTTTCTTT | CASSYGQTKNTEAFF
TRBJ2-6 | TRBV7-9 | - | - | TGTGCCAGCAGCCTGCGGCGAGGATACTCTGGGGCCAACGTCCTGACTTTC | CASSLRRGYSGANVLTF
TRBJ1-2 | TRBV6-1 | - | few | TGTGCCAGCAGCAATTCTTGGGCAGGGAATGGCTACACCTTC | CASSNSWAGNGYTF
TRBJ2-1 | TRBV3-1 | - | - | TGTGCCAGCAGTCTCTCGTCAGGGCGTGAGCAGTTCTTC | CASSLSSGREQFF
TRBJ2-3 | TRBV20-1 | TRBD2 | - | TGCAGTGCTAGAGATAGGCAGCGGGAGTTGACAGATACGCAGTATTTT | CSARDRQRELTDTQYF
TRBJ2-7 | TRBV4-3 | TRBD2 | many | TGCGCCAGCAGCCAGTTTTTAGCGGGAGCCACCTACGAGCAGTACTTC | CASSQFLAGATYEQYF
TRBJ1-2 | TRBV11-2 | TRBD1 | few | TGTGCCAGCAGCTTAGATCGACAGGGGTTGTACACCTTC | CASSLDRQGLYTF
TRBJ2-1 | TRBV7-9 | TRBD1 | few | TGTGCCAGCAGCCGACCGACAGGGGGCTGGACCGGTGAGCAGTTCTTC | CASSRPTGGWTGEQFF
TRBJ2-1 | TRBV6-2/TRBV6-3 | TRBD1 | few | TGTGCCAGCAGACCACAGGGGGCCTCCTACAATGAGCAGTTCTTC | CASRPQGASYNEQFF
TRBJ2-7 | TRBV5-1 | - | many | TGCGCCAGCAGCTACGAGGTGGAGTACGGGGCGGCTACCTACGAGCAGTACTTC | CASSYEVEYGAATYEQYF
TRBJ2-7 | TRBV7-2 | - | - | TGTGCCAGCAGCCCCGCGGCTAGCCGCTTCTACGAGCAGTACTTC | CASSPAASRFYEQYF
TRBJ2-1 | TRBV12-3/TRBV12-4 | TRBD2 | - | TGTGCCAGCAGTTTAGCGGTCGGACTAGCGGGAAGCAATGAGCAGTTCTTC | CASSLAVGLAGSNEQFF
TRBJ2-7 | TRBV6-1 | - | few | TGTGCCAGCTCCCGCGGGCGGGGACACCTGGCCTACGAGCAGTACTTC | CASSRGRGHLAYEQYF
TRBJ2-7 | TRBV3-1 | TRBD2 | many | TGTGCCAGCAGTACTAGCGAAGGTCCCTACGAGCAGTACTTC | CASSTSEGPYEQYF
TRBJ1-2 | TRBV15 | - | few | TGTGCCACCAGCAGAGTGGAGGTTTACGGCTACACCTTC | CATSRVEVYGYTF
TRBJ2-7 | TRBV7-2 | TRBD2 | many | TGTGCCAGCAGGCAAGCGGGGCTACGAGAGCAGTACTTC | CASRQAGLREQYF